The rows below give T cell receptor beta chains drawn from one sample of a study of shared clonotypes between healthy human individuals. TCRdb's copy holds only in-frame clones and misses some; the assay was immunoSEQ multiplex PCR. This table has a few million clones, approximately 92% appearing once. The specimen was naive CD4+ T cells sorted from blood. Source of these receptors: a man aged 18-30 years in good health. CDR3s include the opening cysteine and the closing phenylalanine or tryptophan. Only part of the rows carry a size: once, few, many, or a class if the clone is expanded.

>NA|TRBJ2-1|TRBV29-1
CSVVAPGLAGGSYNEQFF
>few|TRBJ1-1|TRBV25-1
CASSEQGTNTEAFF
>NA|TRBJ1-2|TRBV30
CAWSPLVSQSNGYTF
>NA|TRBJ1-1|TRBV11-2
CASSFGDYTEAFF
>NA|TRBJ1-2|TRBV19
CASSPGQGAGYTF
>NA|TRBJ1-3|TRBV10-2
CASYTERPGNTIYF
>NA|TRBJ1-5|TRBV7-2
CASSARAHQPQHF
>NA|TRBJ2-1|TRBV6-1
CASSFRGEQFF
>NA|TRBJ2-2|TRBV10-3
CAISERLAGDTGELFF
>NA|TRBJ2-7|TRBV2
CASSEESGQYF
>NA|TRBJ2-1|TRBV5-6
CASSGTGGLNEQFF
>NA|TRBJ1-4|TRBV28
CASSLVGGEKLFF
>NA|TRBJ2-3|TRBV2
CASAGTGHYLSGTDSTDTQYF
>few|TRBJ2-3|TRBV5-1
CASSLVGTDTQYF
>NA|TRBJ1-2|TRBV30
CAWSMLPTPAGYTF
>NA|TRBJ2-7|TRBV11-2
CASSLLSGGTYEQYF
>NA|TRBJ2-5|TRBV25-1
CASSAANSYQETQYF
>NA|TRBJ2-5|TRBV18
CASSPLDAQETQYF
>NA|TRBJ1-1|TRBV6-1
CASSEQGGANTEAFF
>NA|TRBJ1-5|TRBV27
CASSMRGDYSNQPQHF
>NA|TRBJ1-3|TRBV30
CAWTGSGNTIYF
>NA|TRBJ2-3|TRBV2
CASQKRGNLLTRYTDTQYF
>NA|TRBJ1-4|TRBV18
CASSKGRAGEKLFF
>NA|TRBJ1-4|TRBV27
CASSLRGGTNEKLFF
>NA|TRBJ1-2|TRBV7-3
CASSSGQGEYGYTF
>NA|TRBJ2-4|TRBV7-2
CASSLDRVAKNIQYF
>NA|TRBJ2-1|TRBV2
CASSEGGGTYNEQFF
>NA|TRBJ2-2|TRBV18
CASSPDLTTANTGELFF
>NA|TRBJ1-1|TRBV15
CATSRDAQGARNTEAFF
>NA|TRBJ2-7|TRBV5-4
CASSLAVSEQYF
>NA|TRBJ2-5|TRBV4-2
CASSRFTSGGAGQETQYF